What follows are 10 T cell receptor beta chains derived from one specimen sequenced in a study of regulatory T cells in long-lasting Graves disease. As to time point: newly diagnosed GD, antithyroid drugs for less than 3 months. The TCR library used RNA extracted from PBMCs. With iRepertoire HTBI primers and Arm-PCR of CDR3 regions, TCR beta libraries were built. TCRdb fed the multiplex PCR reads into MiXCR, producing one record per CDR3 protein. The table includes roughly 610,000 distinct CDR3 sequences, roughly 16% detected once. The sample was also linked to a second study, of T cells in Graves' hyperthyroidism and ophthalmopathy.

The sample here was peripheral blood mononuclear cells (PBMCs), taken at new diagnosis, from a patient treated with antithyroid drugs. These TCRs come from a man between 18 and 35 years old with Graves disease.

The chain couples TRBV18 to TRBJ2-2, with TRBD2 matching 9 bases. V lost 1 base and J lost 6; bases outside the gene matches: 3. This CDR3 contains 15 residues. Germline assignment: CDR1 KGHSH and CDR2 LQKENI. The CDR3 DNA follows: TGTGCCAGCTCACCACGTAGCGGGAGACCCGGGGAGCTGTTTTTT. It yields the protein CASSPRSGRPGELFF.

This clonotype was counted at least ten times. The chain joins TRBV28 to TRBJ2-7; a possible D gene is TRBD2 (6 bases). V was clipped by 3 bases and J by 4 bases, with 13 bases between them. CDR1 is MDHEN and CDR2 is SYDVKM in the germline V gene. This CDR3 contains 14 residues. The CDR3 sequence is CASSFRPGGYEQYF. For the CDR3, the DNA is TGTGCCAGCAGTTTCCGGCCTGGGGGGTACGAGCAGTACTTC.

The table lists this clonotype with a few counts. One junction end does not reproduce the germline sequence, and a read error may be involved. The gene calls are TRBV3-1 and TRBJ2-1, with D perhaps TRBD1 (5 bases). The CDR3 is 14 residues long. Germline V gene lookup returns CDR1 LGHDT and CDR2 YNNKEL (reference sequence). This CDR3 is CASSQVHGQETQHF. CDR3 DNA sequence: TGTGCCAGCAGCCAAGTGCACGGACAAGAGACCCAGCACTTC.

This clonotype was counted many times. This chain links TRBV12-5 with TRBJ2-1; TRBD2 matches 14 bases. The CDR3 has 16 amino acids. The trim removed 6 bases at V and 6 bases at J, leaving 7 bases unmatched. Germline assignment: CDR1 LGHNT and CDR2 FRNRAP. Written as DNA, the CDR3 is TGTGCTAGTGGACTCGGGGGACTAGCGGGAGCCAATGAGCAGTTCTTC. This translates into CASGLGGLAGANEQFF.

The chain recombines TRBV12-5 with TRBJ2-3, with D perhaps TRBD2 (6 bases). The CDR3 sequence is 14 residues long. V shed 0 bases and J shed 6 bases, with 10 bases lying between them. CDR1 LGHNT and CDR2 FRNRAP come from the germline V gene. The CDR3 DNA sequence: TGTGCTAGTGGTTTGGTTGGGGGGTACGATACGCAGTATTTT. Translating it yields CASGLVGGYDTQYF.

This chain connects TRBV6-6 to TRBJ1-1, with D possibly matching TRBD1 (6 bases). Per the germline V gene, CDR1 is MNHNY and CDR2 is SVGAGI (reference sequence). The CDR3 sequence is 14 residues long. V lost 0 bases to trimming and J lost 4 bases, with 9 bases between them. This chain's CDR3 is CASSYSWDTTEAFF. The CDR3 DNA sequence: TGTGCCAGCAGTTACTCGTGGGACACCACTGAAGCTTTCTTT.

The V and J genes are TRBV4-1 and TRBJ1-4; the match to TRBD1 covers 7 bases. The CDR3 is made up of 17 amino acids. Germline V gene lookup returns CDR1 MGHRA and CDR2 YSYEKL. V lost 3 bases to trimming and J lost 6 bases; unmatched junction nucleotides: 13. Written as DNA, the CDR3 is TGCGCCAGCAGCCACCCAGAAACCGGGACAGCTTATGAAAAACTGTTTTTT. It is translated as CASSHPETGTAYEKLFF.

This clonotype was seen a few times. The chain links TRBV6-9 to TRBJ1-2; maybe TRBD1 (5 bases). There are 16 residues in the CDR3. The germline V gene encodes CDR1 MNHGY and CDR2 SVAAGI. V lost 3 bases to trimming and J lost 2 bases, with 16 bases between them. Here the CDR3 reads CASSYSKYGTNYGYTF. CDR3 nucleotide sequence: TGTGCCAGCAGTTACTCGAAATACGGGACGAACTATGGCTACACCTTC.

The chain couples TRBV20-1 to TRBJ2-2; D is unresolved. Trimming shortened V by 5 bases and J by 1 base, and 8 bases separated the two germline ends. Germline loops: CDR1 DFQATT, CDR2 SNEGSKA (reference sequence). CDR3 size: 13 residues. The CDR3 coding sequence is TGCAGTGCTGCCCACAGGAACACCGGGGAGCTGTTTTTT. Protein product: CSAAHRNTGELFF.

This clonotype showed up just a few times. V and J are TRBV20-1 and TRBJ2-5; 7 bases are a match to TRBD2. The V segment lost 3 bases and the J segment 4 bases; nucleotides outside the gene matches: 11. The CDR3 loop spans 15 amino acids. From germline, CDR1 is DFQATT and CDR2 SNEGSKA (reference sequence). The CDR3 here is CSASGLGWGGETQYF. The CDR3 DNA reads TGCAGTGCTAGTGGACTAGGGTGGGGTGGAGAGACCCAGTACTTC.